The sample holds one count of the clone carrying this T cell receptor beta chain. These data are taken from a study of blood T cell repertoires in COVID-19. Study-level information: COVID-19 samples, acute and convalescent, were from the United States, Italy and Spain.

In germline, CDR1 is SGHTA, CDR2 FQGNSA. V lost 5 bases and J lost 4; bases outside the gene matches: 8. The CDR3 extends over 16 amino acids. TCRdb's copy holds only in-frame clones and misses some; the assay was immunoSEQ multiplex PCR. The profile covers roughly 230,000 clones, with over 70% appearing a single time and approximately 30% taken by the ten largest. This receptor was identified in a man aged 35-49 years with acute or convalescent COVID-19. The rearrangement links TRBV7-2 to TRBJ1-3, with TRBD1 matching 10 bases. The material sequenced was peripheral blood. The CDR3 is CASSPRQGAFGNTIYF. The CDR3 coding sequence is TGTGCCAGCAGCCCTCGACAGGGGGCCTTCGGAAACACCATATATTTT.